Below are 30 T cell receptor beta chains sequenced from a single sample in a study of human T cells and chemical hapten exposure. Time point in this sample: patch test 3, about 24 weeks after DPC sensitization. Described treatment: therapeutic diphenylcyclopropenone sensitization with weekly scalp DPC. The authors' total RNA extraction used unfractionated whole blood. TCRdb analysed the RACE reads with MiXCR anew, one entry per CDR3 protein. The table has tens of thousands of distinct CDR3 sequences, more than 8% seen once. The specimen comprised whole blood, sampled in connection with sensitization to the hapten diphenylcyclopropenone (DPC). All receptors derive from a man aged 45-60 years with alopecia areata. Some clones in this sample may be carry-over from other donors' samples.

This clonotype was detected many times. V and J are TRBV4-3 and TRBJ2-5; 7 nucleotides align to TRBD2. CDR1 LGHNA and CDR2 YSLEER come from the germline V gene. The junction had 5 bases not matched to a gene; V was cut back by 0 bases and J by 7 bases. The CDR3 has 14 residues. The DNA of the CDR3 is TGCGCCAGCAGCCAAGATTCTCGGGAGGTGACCCAGTACTTC. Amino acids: CASSQDSREVTQYF.

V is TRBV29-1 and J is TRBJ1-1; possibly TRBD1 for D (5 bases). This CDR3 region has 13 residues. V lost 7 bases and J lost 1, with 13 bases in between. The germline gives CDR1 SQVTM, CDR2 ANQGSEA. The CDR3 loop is CSGRGQGNTEAFF. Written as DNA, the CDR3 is TGCAGCGGGCGTGGACAAGGGAACACTGAAGCTTTCTTT.

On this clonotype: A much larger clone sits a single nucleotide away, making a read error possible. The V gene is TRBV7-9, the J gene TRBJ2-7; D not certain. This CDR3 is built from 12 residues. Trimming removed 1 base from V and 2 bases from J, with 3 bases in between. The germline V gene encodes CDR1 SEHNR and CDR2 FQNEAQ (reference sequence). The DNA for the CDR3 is TGTGCCAGCAGCTTAGGGACCTACGAGCAGTACTTC. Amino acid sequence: CASSLGTYEQYF.

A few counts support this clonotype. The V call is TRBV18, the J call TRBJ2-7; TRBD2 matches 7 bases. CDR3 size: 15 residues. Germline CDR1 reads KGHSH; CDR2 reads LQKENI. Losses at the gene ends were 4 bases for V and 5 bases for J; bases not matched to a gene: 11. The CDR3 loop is CASSQRTSGKDEQYF. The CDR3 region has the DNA TGTGCCAGCTCACAGAGGACTAGTGGAAAAGACGAGCAGTACTTC.

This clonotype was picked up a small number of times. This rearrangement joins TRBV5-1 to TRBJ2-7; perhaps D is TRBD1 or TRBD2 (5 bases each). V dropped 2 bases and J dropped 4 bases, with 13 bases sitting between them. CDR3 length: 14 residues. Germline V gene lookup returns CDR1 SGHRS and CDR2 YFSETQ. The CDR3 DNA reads TGCGCCAGCAGCTTAACCGAGGGGTCATACGAGCAGTACTTC. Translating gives CASSLTEGSYEQYF.

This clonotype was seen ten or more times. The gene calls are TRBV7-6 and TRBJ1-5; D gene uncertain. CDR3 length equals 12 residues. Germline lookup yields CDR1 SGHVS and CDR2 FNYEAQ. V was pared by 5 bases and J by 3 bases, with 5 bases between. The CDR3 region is CASSGPNQPQHF. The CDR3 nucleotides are TGTGCCAGCAGCGGACCCAATCAGCCCCAGCATTTT.

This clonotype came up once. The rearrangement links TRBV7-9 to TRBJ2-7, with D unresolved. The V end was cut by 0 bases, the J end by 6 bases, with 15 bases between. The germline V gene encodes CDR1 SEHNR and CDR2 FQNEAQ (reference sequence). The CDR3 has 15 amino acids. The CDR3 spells CASSLASGNVGEQYF. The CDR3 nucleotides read TGTGCCAGCAGCTTAGCGTCAGGCAACGTCGGCGAGCAGTACTTC. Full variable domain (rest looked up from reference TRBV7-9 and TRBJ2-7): DTGVSQNPRHKITKRGQNVTFRCDPISEHNRLYWYRQTLGQGPEFLTYFQNEAQLEKSRLLSDRFSAERPKGSFSTLEIQRTEQGDSAMYLCASSLASGNVGEQYFGPGTRLTVT.

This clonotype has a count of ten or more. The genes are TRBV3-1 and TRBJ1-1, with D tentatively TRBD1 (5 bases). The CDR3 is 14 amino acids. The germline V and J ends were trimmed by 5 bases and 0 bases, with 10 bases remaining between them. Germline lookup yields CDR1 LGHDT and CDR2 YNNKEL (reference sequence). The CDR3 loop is CASSVTALNTEAFF. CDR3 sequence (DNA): TGTGCCAGCAGCGTGACAGCTCTGAACACTGAAGCTTTCTTT.

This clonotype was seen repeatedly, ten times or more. The CDR3 DNA follows: TGTGCCAGCAGCTTAGAATCTAACGGGGAGCTGTTTTTT. It translates to CASSLESNGELFF. The chain employs TRBV11-2 and TRBJ2-2; D is uncertain. Looked up from germline, CDR1 is SGHAT and CDR2 is FQNNGV. CDR3 length: 13 amino acids. V was clipped by 0 bases and J by 7 bases, with 6 bases between them.

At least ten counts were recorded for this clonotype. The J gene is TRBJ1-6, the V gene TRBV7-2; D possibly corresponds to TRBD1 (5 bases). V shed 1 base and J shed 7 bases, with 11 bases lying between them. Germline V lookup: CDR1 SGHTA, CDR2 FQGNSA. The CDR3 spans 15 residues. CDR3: CASSLGGARNSPLHF. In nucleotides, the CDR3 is TGTGCCAGCAGCTTAGGAGGGGCGCGAAATTCACCCCTCCACTTT.

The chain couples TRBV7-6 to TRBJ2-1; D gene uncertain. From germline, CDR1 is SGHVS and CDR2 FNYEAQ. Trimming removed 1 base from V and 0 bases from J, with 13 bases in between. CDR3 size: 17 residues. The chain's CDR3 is CASSLGGSLSSYNEQFF. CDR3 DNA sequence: TGTGCCAGCAGCTTAGGGGGTTCGTTAAGCTCCTACAATGAGCAGTTCTTC.

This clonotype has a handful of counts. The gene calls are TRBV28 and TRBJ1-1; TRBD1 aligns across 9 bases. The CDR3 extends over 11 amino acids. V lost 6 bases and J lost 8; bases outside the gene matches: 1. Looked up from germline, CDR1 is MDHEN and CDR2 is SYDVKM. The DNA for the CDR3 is TGTGCCAGCAGCGGACAGGGGGAAGCTTTCTTT. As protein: CASSGQGEAFF.

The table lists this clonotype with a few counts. DNA of the CDR3: TGCAGCGTTGAAGTAGGACAGAACACTGAAGCTTTCTTT. Protein sequence: CSVEVGQNTEAFF. The chain employs TRBV29-1 and TRBJ1-1; D might be TRBD1 (5 bases). CDR1 and CDR2 (germline): SQVTM, ANQGSEA. V was trimmed by 1 base and J by 1 base, leaving 7 bases between them. CDR3 length equals 13 residues.

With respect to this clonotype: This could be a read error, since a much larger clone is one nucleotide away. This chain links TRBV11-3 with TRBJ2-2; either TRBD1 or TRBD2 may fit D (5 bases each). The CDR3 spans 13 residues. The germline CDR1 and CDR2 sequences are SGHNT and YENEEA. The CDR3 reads CASSLAGTGVLFF. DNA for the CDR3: TGTGCCAGCAGCTTAGCCGGGACCGGGGTGCTGTTTTTT.

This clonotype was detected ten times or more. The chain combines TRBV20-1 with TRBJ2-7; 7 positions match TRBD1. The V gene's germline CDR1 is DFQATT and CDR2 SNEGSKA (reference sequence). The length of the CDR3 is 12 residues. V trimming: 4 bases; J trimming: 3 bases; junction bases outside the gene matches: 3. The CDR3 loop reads CSATRQGYEQYF. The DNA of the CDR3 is TGCAGTGCTACCAGACAGGGCTACGAGCAGTACTTC.

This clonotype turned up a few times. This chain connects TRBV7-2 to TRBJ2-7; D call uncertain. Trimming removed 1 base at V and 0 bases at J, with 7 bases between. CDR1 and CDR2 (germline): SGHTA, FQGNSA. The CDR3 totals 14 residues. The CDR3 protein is CASSLEASSYEQYF. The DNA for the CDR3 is TGTGCCAGCAGCTTAGAGGCTAGCTCCTACGAGCAGTACTTC.

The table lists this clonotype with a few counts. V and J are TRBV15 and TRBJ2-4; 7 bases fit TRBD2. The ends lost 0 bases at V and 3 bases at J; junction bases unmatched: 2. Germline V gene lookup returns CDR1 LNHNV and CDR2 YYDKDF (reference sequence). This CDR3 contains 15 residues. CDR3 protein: CATSRDRGVKNIQYF. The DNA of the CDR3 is TGTGCCACCAGCAGAGATCGGGGGGTCAAAAACATTCAGTACTTC.

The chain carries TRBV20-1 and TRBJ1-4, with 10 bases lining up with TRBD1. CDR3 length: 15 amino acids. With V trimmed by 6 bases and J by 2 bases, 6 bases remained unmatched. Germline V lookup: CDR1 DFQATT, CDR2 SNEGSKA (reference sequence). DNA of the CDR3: TGCAGTGCCCTCGGACAGGGGGTGACTAATGAAAAACTGTTTTTT. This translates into CSALGQGVTNEKLFF.

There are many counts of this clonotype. CDR3 nucleotide sequence: TGTGCCAGCAGCCCGTCGACAGACTATGGCTACACCTTC. This codes for CASSPSTDYGYTF. The chain employs TRBV7-3 and TRBJ1-2, with D possibly matching TRBD1 (5 bases). CDR1 is SGHTA, CDR2 FQGTGA, per germline. V was cut by 5 bases and J by 3 bases, with 10 bases left in between. The CDR3 is 13 residues long.

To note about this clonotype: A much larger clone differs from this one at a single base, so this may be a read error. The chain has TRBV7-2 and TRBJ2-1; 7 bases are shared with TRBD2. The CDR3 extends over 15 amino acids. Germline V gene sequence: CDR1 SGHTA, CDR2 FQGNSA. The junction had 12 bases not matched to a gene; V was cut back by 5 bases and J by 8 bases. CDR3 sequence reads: CASSQGLTGVYEQFF. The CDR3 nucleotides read TGTGCCAGCAGCCAGGGACTAACGGGAGTTTATGAGCAGTTCTTC.

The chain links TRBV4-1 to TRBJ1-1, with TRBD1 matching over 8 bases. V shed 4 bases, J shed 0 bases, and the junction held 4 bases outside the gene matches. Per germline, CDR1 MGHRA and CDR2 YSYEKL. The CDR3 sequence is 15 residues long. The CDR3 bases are TGCGCCAGCAGCCGTGGACAGGGAGTGAACACTGAAGCTTTCTTT. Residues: CASSRGQGVNTEAFF.

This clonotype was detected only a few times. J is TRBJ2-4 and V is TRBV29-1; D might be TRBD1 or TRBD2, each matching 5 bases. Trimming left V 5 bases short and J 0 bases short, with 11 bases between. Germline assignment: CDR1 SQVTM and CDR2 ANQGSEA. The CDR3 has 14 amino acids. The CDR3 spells CSVPGPLAKNIQYF. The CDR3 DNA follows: TGCAGCGTTCCGGGGCCCCTAGCCAAAAACATTCAGTACTTC.

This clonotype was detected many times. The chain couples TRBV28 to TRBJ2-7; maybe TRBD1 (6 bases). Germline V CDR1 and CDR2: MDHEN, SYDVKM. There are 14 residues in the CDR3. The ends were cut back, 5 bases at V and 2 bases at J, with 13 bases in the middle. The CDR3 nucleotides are TGTGCCAGCAGTACTCCGGGACATACCTACGAGCAGTACTTC. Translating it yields CASSTPGHTYEQYF.

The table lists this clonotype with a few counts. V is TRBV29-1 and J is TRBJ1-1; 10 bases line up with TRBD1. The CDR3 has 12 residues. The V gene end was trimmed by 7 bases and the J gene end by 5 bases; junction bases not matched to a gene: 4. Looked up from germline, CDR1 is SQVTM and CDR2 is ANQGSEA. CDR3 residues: CSGGQGGTEAFF. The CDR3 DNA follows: TGCAGCGGCGGACAGGGGGGGACTGAAGCTTTCTTT.

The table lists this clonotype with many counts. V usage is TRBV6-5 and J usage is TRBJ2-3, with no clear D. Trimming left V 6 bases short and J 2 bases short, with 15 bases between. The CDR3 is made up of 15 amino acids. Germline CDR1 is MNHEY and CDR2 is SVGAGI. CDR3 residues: CASSQQRAITDTQYF. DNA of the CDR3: TGTGCCAGCAGCCAACAGAGAGCTATCACAGATACGCAGTATTTT.

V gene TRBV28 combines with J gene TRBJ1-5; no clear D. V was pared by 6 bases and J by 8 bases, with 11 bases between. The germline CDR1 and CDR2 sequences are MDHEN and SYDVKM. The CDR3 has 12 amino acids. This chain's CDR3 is CASRVDLEPQHF. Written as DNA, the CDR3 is TGTGCCAGCAGGGTTGACCTGGAGCCCCAGCATTTT.

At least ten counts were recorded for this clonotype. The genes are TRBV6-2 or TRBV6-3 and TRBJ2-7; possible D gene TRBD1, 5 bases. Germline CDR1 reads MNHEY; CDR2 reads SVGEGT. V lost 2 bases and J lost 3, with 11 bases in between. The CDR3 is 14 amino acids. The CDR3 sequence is CASSYQQGNYEQYF. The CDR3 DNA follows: TGTGCCAGCAGTTACCAGCAGGGAAACTACGAGCAGTACTTC.

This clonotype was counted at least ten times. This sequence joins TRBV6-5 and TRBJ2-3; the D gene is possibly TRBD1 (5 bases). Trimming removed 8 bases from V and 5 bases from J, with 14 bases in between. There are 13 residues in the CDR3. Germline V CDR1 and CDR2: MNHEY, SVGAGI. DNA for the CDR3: TGTGCCAGCGGGCAGGGTCAAGGAGATACGCAGTATTTT. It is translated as CASGQGQGDTQYF.

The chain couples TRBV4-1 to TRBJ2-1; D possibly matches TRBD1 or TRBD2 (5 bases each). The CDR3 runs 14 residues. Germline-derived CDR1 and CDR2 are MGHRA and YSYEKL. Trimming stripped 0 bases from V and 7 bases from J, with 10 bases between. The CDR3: CASSQEPGRNEQFF. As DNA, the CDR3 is TGCGCCAGCAGCCAAGAGCCGGGGCGGAATGAGCAGTTCTTC.

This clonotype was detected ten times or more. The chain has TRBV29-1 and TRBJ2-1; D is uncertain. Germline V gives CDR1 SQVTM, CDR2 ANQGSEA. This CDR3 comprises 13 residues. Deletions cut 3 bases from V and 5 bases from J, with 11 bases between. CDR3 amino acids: CSVEGSRDNEQFF. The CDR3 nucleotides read TGCAGCGTTGAGGGCTCCCGGGACAATGAGCAGTTCTTC.